A single sample gave rise to the 21 T cell receptor beta chains below, sequenced in a study of T-cell reconstitution after alpha-beta-depleted transplantation in children. Unique molecular identifiers were incorporated when the TCRbeta library was constructed. TCRdb reprocessed the PCR reads via MiXCR and lists one record per CDR3 protein. The profile shows over 200,000 distinct CDR3 sequences, under 13% of them singletons. Here the sequenced sample was PBMCs, taken before TCRalphabeta/CD19-depleted stem cell transplant. These receptors originate from a child under three years old with acute myeloid leukemia, due to receive a stem cell transplant.

This chain uses TRBV11-3 with TRBJ1-1; D is undetermined. V gave up 5 bases and J gave up 7 bases, with 14 bases separating them. CDR3 length: 13 amino acids. Germline V gene lookup returns CDR1 SGHNT and CDR2 YENEEA. CDR3 protein: CASSQRGGREAFF. DNA of the CDR3: TGTGCCAGCAGCCAACGAGGAGGGCGTGAAGCTTTCTTT.

The table lists this clonotype with many counts. This chain joins TRBV19 and TRBJ2-2; 7 bases map to TRBD1. V gave up 5 bases and J gave up 7 bases; unmatched junction bases: 7. CDR1 is LNHDA and CDR2 is SQIVND in the germline V gene (reference sequence). CDR3 length: 14 residues. In DNA form, the CDR3 reads TGTGCCAGTAGTCCCGGACAGGTTGGCGGGGAGCTGTTTTTT. Its translation: CASSPGQVGGELFF.

This clonotype was recorded at least ten times. This chain uses TRBV5-1 with TRBJ2-1; TRBD2 matches at 10 bases. The CDR3 runs to 14 residues. Germline lookup yields CDR1 SGHRS and CDR2 YFSETQ. V lost 3 bases to trimming and J lost 5 bases; unmatched junction nucleotides: 2. The CDR3 sequence is CASSSGLADNEQFF. The CDR3 DNA is TGCGCCAGCAGCTCCGGACTAGCGGACAATGAGCAGTTCTTC.

This clonotype has a count of ten or more. The rearrangement joins TRBV11-2 to TRBJ2-6, with 8 bases identical to TRBD1. After removal of 3 bases from V and 0 bases from J, the junction contained 10 bases not matched to a gene. CDR1 and CDR2 from the germline V gene are SGHAT and FQNNGV. This CDR3 comprises 19 residues. In DNA, the CDR3 is TGTGCCAGCAGCTTGACCGGGACAGGTTCCGCCTCTGGGGCCAACGTCCTGACTTTC. It codes for CASSLTGTGSASGANVLTF.

This clonotype was counted many times. This rearrangement joins TRBV4-2 to TRBJ1-2, with 10 bases that match TRBD1. The trim removed 1 base at V and 1 base at J, leaving 0 bases unmatched. The CDR3 is made up of 15 amino acids. Germline CDR1 and CDR2: LGHNA and YNFKEQ. The DNA of the CDR3 is TGTGCCAGCAGCCAAGGGACAGGGGGTAACTATGGCTACACCTTC. Amino acid sequence: CASSQGTGGNYGYTF.

Regarding this clonotype: Lacking the conserved final phenylalanine or tryptophan, this CDR3 likely reflects a read error. The chain has TRBV7-7 and TRBJ2-5; weak D call: TRBD1 (6 bases). This CDR3 is 15 amino acids long. The V end lost 5 bases, the J end lost 1 base, and 14 bases lay between the germline ends. CDR1 and CDR2 from the germline V gene are SSHAT and FNYEAQ (reference sequence). The CDR3 sequence: CASSKRQATQETQYI. DNA for the CDR3: TGTGCCAGCAGCAAGAGACAGGCCACCCAAGAGACCCAGTACATC.

There are many counts of this clonotype. The CDR3 nucleotides read TGCGCCAGCAGCTTAGGGATACGAGAGACCCAGTACTTC. It specifies CASSLGIRETQYF. J is TRBJ2-5 and V is TRBV5-1; D uncertain. This CDR3 is 13 amino acids long. Germline V lookup: CDR1 SGHRS, CDR2 YFSETQ. Trimming left V 2 bases short and J 4 bases short, with 9 bases between.

In this sample, this clonotype turned up many times. This chain uses TRBV20-1 with TRBJ1-6, with 8 bases identical to TRBD1. The CDR3 extends over 15 amino acids. V shed 5 bases and J 7 bases; nucleotides not matched to a gene: 10. Germline assignment: CDR1 DFQATT and CDR2 SNEGSKA (reference sequence). As DNA, the CDR3 is TGCAGTGCTCTCCCGGGACAGGTTCAAAATTCACCCCTCCACTTT. Residues: CSALPGQVQNSPLHF.

This clonotype appeared many times. The chain is built from TRBV27 and TRBJ2-5; TRBD1 agrees at 9 bases. This CDR3 is built from 15 residues. Germline CDR1 reads MNHEY; CDR2 reads SMNVEV (reference sequence). The trim removed 0 bases at V and 4 bases at J, leaving 3 bases unmatched. In DNA, the CDR3 is TGTGCCAGCAGTTTATCCCGACAGGGGGGAGAGACCCAGTACTTC. Protein sequence: CASSLSRQGGETQYF.

In its sample, this clonotype was seen many times. In DNA, the CDR3 is TGTGCCACCAGTGACCCGAGGACAACAGAGACCCAGTACTTC. This encodes CATSDPRTTETQYF. The V call is TRBV24-1, the J call TRBJ2-5, with a possible D match to TRBD1 (5 bases). The CDR3 is 14 residues long. In germline, CDR1 is KGHDR, CDR2 SFDVKD. Trimming removed 4 bases from V and 4 bases from J, with 12 bases in between.

This clonotype was recorded at least ten times. This rearrangement joins TRBV5-1 to TRBJ2-1, with TRBD1 identical over 7 bases. J was trimmed by 8 bases and V by 0 bases; bases with no gene match: 5. The CDR3 loop spans 14 amino acids. CDR1 and CDR2 (germline): SGHRS, YFSETQ. The CDR3 reads CASSLGQGSDEQFF. CDR3 nucleotide sequence: TGCGCCAGCAGCTTGGGACAGGGTAGCGATGAGCAGTTCTTC.

This clonotype occurred many times. This chain joins TRBV5-1 and TRBJ2-5; D remains ambiguous. The germline V and J ends were trimmed by 0 bases and 5 bases, with 11 bases remaining between them. The CDR3 covers 14 residues. Germline assignment: CDR1 SGHRS and CDR2 YFSETQ. The CDR3 coding sequence is TGCGCCAGCAGCTTGGCCTACGGGCGGGAGACCCAGTACTTC. Translating it yields CASSLAYGRETQYF.

This clonotype showed up many times. The rearrangement links TRBV20-1 to TRBJ2-1; D might be TRBD1 or TRBD2, each matching 5 bases. The CDR3 has 11 residues. V lost 7 bases to trimming and J lost 5 bases, with 9 bases between them. Per germline, CDR1 DFQATT and CDR2 SNEGSKA (reference sequence). CDR3 in DNA: TGCAGTGTTCAGGGACACAATGAGCAGTTCTTC. Its protein product is CSVQGHNEQFF.

On this clonotype: The junction departs from germline at one end; a sequencing error may be responsible. The gene calls are TRBV12-3 or TRBV12-4 and TRBJ2-2; no definite D call. The CDR3 loop spans 14 amino acids. Here the CDR3 reads CASWRTRNTGQLFF. The DNA of the CDR3 is TGTGCCAGCTGGCGAACTCGGAACACCGGGCAGCTGTTTTTT.

This clonotype has ten or more counts. J is TRBJ1-6 and V is TRBV29-1; no clear D. Germline CDR1 SQVTM, CDR2 ANQGSEA. The CDR3 has 10 residues. V shed 2 bases and J shed 13 bases, with 6 bases lying between them. This CDR3 is CSVESGPLHF. In DNA, the CDR3 is TGCAGCGTTGAAAGTGGGCCCCTCCACTTT.

The V and J genes are TRBV29-1 and TRBJ2-1, with 10 bases identical to TRBD1. The CDR3 consists of 14 residues. Germline V lookup: CDR1 SQVTM, CDR2 ANQGSEA. The V segment lost 2 bases and the J segment 4 bases; nucleotides outside the gene matches: 2. The CDR3 loop is CSVELGQGYNEQFF. The CDR3 region has the DNA TGCAGCGTTGAATTGGGACAGGGGTACAATGAGCAGTTCTTC.

This clonotype occurred a few times. V usage is TRBV5-1 and J usage is TRBJ2-3, with 8 positions matching TRBD2. Germline CDR1 SGHRS, CDR2 YFSETQ. This CDR3 is 17 amino acids long. Trimming cost V 1 base and J 4 bases; bases outside gene matches: 11. As DNA, the CDR3 is TGCGCCAGCAGCTTGACGGGGCCACGGGAGGGACCAGATACGCAGTATTTT. This codes for CASSLTGPREGPDTQYF.

This clonotype appeared many times. The chain employs TRBV12-3 or TRBV12-4 and TRBJ2-3; D call uncertain. The CDR3 runs 13 residues. V gave up 6 bases and J gave up 6 bases, with 13 bases separating them. This chain's CDR3 is CASRTRVVDTQYF. In DNA, the CDR3 is TGTGCCAGCAGGACCCGCGTAGTGGATACGCAGTATTTT.

This clonotype was seen many times. The rearrangement uses TRBV5-1 and TRBJ2-7; possible D gene TRBD1, 5 bases. Per the germline V gene, CDR1 is SGHRS and CDR2 is YFSETQ. V lost 2 bases, J lost 0 bases, and 12 bases lay in between. CDR3 length equals 15 residues. The CDR3 reads CASSFRWGGSYEQYF. The CDR3, as DNA: TGCGCCAGCAGCTTCAGATGGGGCGGCTCCTACGAGCAGTACTTC.

This clonotype was seen many times. V is TRBV12-3 or TRBV12-4 and J is TRBJ1-5; a weak D match, TRBD1 (5 bases). The CDR3 extends over 13 amino acids. The V and J ends lost 4 bases and 5 bases respectively, with 9 bases between them. The CDR3 nucleotides are TGTGCCAGCAGTTCATTCAGGGATCAGCCCCAGCATTTT. Its translation: CASSSFRDQPQHF.

Remarks on this clonotype: Just one base apart from a much larger clone, this may be a read error. The V and J genes are TRBV12-3 or TRBV12-4 and TRBJ2-1; D is unclear. The J call may be faulty, since TRBJ2-7 better matches the DNA end. CDR3 length equals 13 residues. The CDR3 sequence: CASSLSGSNEQYF. CDR3 nucleotides: TGTGCCAGCAGTTTGAGTGGATCCAATGAGCAGTACTTC.